This record concerns one T cell receptor beta chain sequence. The clone's antigen remains unknown. Base quality data are lacking; no much larger clone is found one base away. From alopecia areata patients, peripheral blood was collected along with lesional scalp punch biopsies. PBMCs were separated by density centrifugation and stained for CD3, CD4 and CD8, after which CD4+ and CD8+ T cells were sorted on a FACSAria. The untreated alopecia areata patients were recruited through a multicenter biomarker study. In roughly five patients from the biomarker study, the blood CD8+ T cells went through an additional sort into NKG2D-low and NKG2D-high fractions. The data were taken from a study of CD8+ T cells in alopecia areata (dated by TCRdb to between 2018 and 2020). Study-wide context: High-throughput TCRbeta sequencing was used to examine T cell clonal expansion in alopecia areata in both the C3H/HeJ mouse model and human patients. On the human side, TCRbeta sequencing was run on scalp tissue and on sorted CD4+ and CD8+ peripheral blood T cells from healthy controls and from alopecia areata patients with either patchy or totalis/universalis disease. Scalp clonality was compared among normal scalp (n=4), patchy alopecia areata scalp (n=8), and alopecia totalis/universalis scalp (n=8). RNA was extracted with the PAXgene miRNA kit for fixed scalp, the miRNeasy kit for PBMCs, and the RNeasy kit for mouse skin. TCRbeta CDR3 regions were amplified by immunoSEQ multiplex PCR using 35 Vbeta forward and 13 Jbeta reverse primers. What the authors observed across the whole study: Scalp TCR repertoire analysis is complicated because resident alphabeta T cells in normal human skin are also sequenced, whereas mouse skin is dominated by gammadelta T cells. Shared TCR sequences between patients were less evident than in mice, which may be partly attributable to HLA diversity in the patient population. Higher clonality and more expanded CD8+ clones were observed in lesional scalp than in normal scalp, particularly in alopecia totalis/universalis, a finding suggestive of antigenic drive.

Library preparation was by the immunoSEQ multiplex PCR assay. RNA was extracted from all samples and reverse transcribed into cDNA as template for TCR sequencing. SuperScript III was used for first-strand cDNA synthesis, primed with a 2:1 mix of oligo-dT and random hexamers. A synthetic immune receptor repertoire was used to assess amplification bias, and residual bias was removed computationally. The authors processed their data as follows. Raw reads were preprocessed to remove errors, and CDR3 was defined by IMGT conventions from the conserved cysteine to phenylalanine. Clonality was computed as 1 minus the Shannon entropy, with the entropy normalized by log2 of the number of productive unique TCRs. Whether scalp clones were CD4 or CD8 was inferred by matching scalp TCRbeta sequences against CD4 and CD8 repertoires sorted from blood. TCRdb's version of the immuneACCESS table is confined to in-frame rearrangements and falls short of the full clone set. An unresolved V gene accounts for under half of the shortfall where checked; the remainder is of unknown origin. For V, J and clone size, that table is used; D and trimming come from the DNA. The sample table holds more than 95,000 clones, of which around 50% were seen once. The ten largest clones represent approximately 10% of the sample.

The CDR3 numbers 13 residues from cysteine through phenylalanine. Just the 39-base CDR3 DNA is kept, in frame starting at base 1. Via the germline V gene, CDR1 is SQVTM and CDR2 ANQGSEA. V lost 7 bases and J lost 0 bases; the stretch between them is 12 bases long. The sequence links TRBV29-1 to TRBJ1-1; no D gene can be assigned with confidence. The receptor's source is a human donor with alopecia areata. Sequenced input: NKG2D-low CD8+ T cells sorted from blood. The cell subset or site label of this sample denotes: sorted CD8+ NKG2D-low blood T cells. The CDR3 sequence is CSARVPVNTEAFF. The DNA sequence is TGCAGCGCCCGGGTCCCCGTGAACACTGAAGCTTTCTTT.